The 29 T cell receptor beta chains reported below all come from one sample, sequenced in a study of T cells in Graves' hyperthyroidism and ophthalmopathy. Researchers took RNA transcripts and amplified the TCR beta CDR3 regions from them. The HTBI primer set served for first-round RT-PCR of the TCR CDR3. TCRdb passed the multiplex PCR reads through MiXCR, listing each CDR3 protein once. The data show 500,000 to 600,000 distinct CDR3 sequences, about 45% seen once. The sample consisted of peripheral blood or thyroid tissue (not recorded which). The receptors derive from a woman younger than 30 with Graves' hyperthyroidism.

CDR3 sequence (DNA): TGCAGCGTTAGGGCAGGGACTAGCGTACAAGAGACCCAGTACTTC. Translated: CSVRAGTSVQETQYF. This chain connects TRBV29-1 to TRBJ2-5; 10 nucleotides align to TRBD2. The junction had 8 bases not matched to a gene; V was cut back by 5 bases and J by 2 bases. CDR3 length: 15 residues. The germline gives CDR1 SQVTM, CDR2 ANQGSEA.

In its sample, this clonotype was seen a few times. The conserved phenylalanine or tryptophan is not found at the CDR3 terminus, so this likely reflects a read error. It is unclear where the CDR3 begins or ends on the DNA, so no DNA is shown, and the CDR3 is as TCRdb lists it. This chain links TRBV7-9 with TRBJ1-1. The CDR3 has 8 residues if both end residues are counted. The V gene's germline CDR1 is SEHNR and CDR2 FQNEAQ (reference sequence). This chain's CDR3 is CASSLGLV.

This clonotype was counted ten times or more. The J gene is TRBJ2-5, the V gene TRBV7-2; D unclear. The CDR3 runs 14 residues. Germline V lookup: CDR1 SGHTA, CDR2 FQGNSA. With 0 bases removed from V and 0 bases from J, the gap between germline ends came to 5 bases. CDR3 sequence: CASSLAAYQETQYF. The CDR3 region has the DNA TGTGCCAGCAGCTTAGCGGCGTACCAAGAGACCCAGTACTTC.

There are many counts of this clonotype. The chain links TRBV5-1 to TRBJ1-2, with 9 bases matching TRBD1. Per the germline V gene, CDR1 is SGHRS and CDR2 is YFSETQ. CDR3 length: 15 residues. V shed 5 bases, J shed 4 bases, and the junction held 9 bases outside the gene matches. The CDR3 loop is CASRSGQGGGYGYTF. CDR3 sequence (DNA): TGCGCCAGCAGGTCGGGACAGGGAGGAGGCTATGGCTACACCTTC.

Notes on this clonotype: Since a much larger clone is just one base distant, this may be a read error. CDR3 sequence reads: CASSSPGPTNVKLFF. Here the CDR3 DNA reads TGTGCCAGCAGCTCTCCAGGACCAACTAATGTAAAACTGTTTTTT. The chain combines TRBV5-6 with TRBJ1-4, with unresolved D. The CDR3 has 15 residues. Germline CDR1 and CDR2: SGHDT and YYEEEE.

This clonotype showed up just once. The rearrangement uses TRBV10-3 and TRBJ1-6; no reliable D call. This CDR3 has 14 amino acids. In germline, CDR1 is ENHRY, CDR2 SYGVKD. V lost 2 bases, J lost 7 bases, and 9 bases lay in between. The CDR3 region is CAISELQENSPLHF. DNA for the CDR3: TGTGCCATCAGTGAGCTTCAAGAAAATTCACCCCTCCACTTT.

The rearrangement uses TRBV6-5 and TRBJ2-7; D perhaps matches TRBD2 (5 bases). Germline assignment: CDR1 MNHEY and CDR2 SVGAGI. V lost 5 bases to trimming and J lost 2 bases, with 16 bases between them. The CDR3 is 15 residues long. The DNA for the CDR3 is TGTGCCAGCAGTGGCGAGAGGATCGGGGCCTACGAGCAGTACTTC. This encodes CASSGERIGAYEQYF.

Concerning this clonotype: One junction end disagrees with the germline gene, perhaps due to a read error. The chain combines TRBV7-9 with TRBJ2-2, with D tentatively TRBD1 or TRBD2 (5 bases each). Germline values: CDR1 SEHNR, CDR2 FQNEAQ (reference sequence). The CDR3 contains 15 residues. Written as DNA, the CDR3 is TGTGCCAGCAGCCACAGAGGGGTAACACCCGGGGAGCTGTCTTTT. It codes for CASSHRGVTPGELSF.

This clonotype was detected a few times. The chain links TRBV27 to TRBJ1-4, with unresolved D. Trimming pared 7 bases from V and 4 bases from J, leaving 10 bases between. Germline loops: CDR1 MNHEY, CDR2 SMNVEV (reference sequence). This CDR3 is built from 13 residues. The CDR3 sequence is CASTSSFNEKLFF. CDR3 coding DNA: TGTGCCAGCACCTCATCCTTTAATGAAAAACTGTTTTTT.

This clonotype was observed a handful of times. This sequence joins TRBV10-3 and TRBJ2-1; no definite D call. Germline lookup yields CDR1 ENHRY and CDR2 SYGVKD. This CDR3 is 12 amino acids long. V was clipped by 11 bases and J by 3 bases, with 11 bases between them. Here the CDR3 reads CASVTIYNEQFF. The CDR3 DNA reads TGTGCCTCTGTGACAATCTACAATGAGCAGTTCTTC.

A few counts support this clonotype. The rearrangement uses TRBV2 and TRBJ2-7, with unresolved D. The V gene's germline CDR1 is SNHLY and CDR2 FYNNEI. The CDR3 totals 10 residues. V lost 7 bases, J lost 7 bases, and 8 bases lay in between. The CDR3 region is CASKGHEQYF. The CDR3 DNA follows: TGTGCCAGCAAGGGCCATGAGCAGTACTTC.

This clonotype appeared many times. The rearrangement links TRBV9 to TRBJ1-1; no clear D. V shed 0 bases and J shed 4 bases, with 10 bases lying between them. Germline V lookup: CDR1 SGDLS, CDR2 YYNGEE. This CDR3 spans 14 amino acids. The CDR3, as DNA: TGTGCCAGCAGCGTAGCTGGGATCGGCACTGAAGCTTTCTTT. Amino acid sequence: CASSVAGIGTEAFF. Supplemented by reference TRBV9 and TRBJ1-1, the full variable domain reads DSGVTQTPKHLITATGQRVTLRCSPRSGDLSVYWYQQSLDQGLQFLIQYYNGEERAKGNILERFSAQQFPDLHSELNLSSLELGDSALYFCASSVAGIGTEAFFGQGTRLTVV.

This chain links TRBV2 with TRBJ2-7; 12 nucleotides line up with TRBD2. The DNA end lines up better with TRBJ2-1; the J call may be wrong. Germline V gene sequence: CDR1 SNHLY, CDR2 FYNNEI. This CDR3 is 17 amino acids long. This CDR3 reads CASSALAGGPRYNEQFF. The DNA for the CDR3 is TGTGCCAGCAGTGCTCTAGCGGGAGGGCCTCGGTATAATGAGCAGTTCTTC.

This clonotype occurred many times. V is TRBV4-2 and J is TRBJ2-7, with TRBD1 matching 11 bases. The CDR3 extends over 16 amino acids. Germline V gene lookup returns CDR1 LGHNA and CDR2 YNFKEQ. The V segment lost 1 base and the J segment 4 bases; nucleotides outside the gene matches: 6. CDR3 coding DNA: TGTGCCAGCAGCCAAGTTGAAGGACAGGGGGCTTACGAGCAGTACTTC. Protein: CASSQVEGQGAYEQYF.

This clonotype has at least ten counts. For the CDR3, the DNA is TGTGCCAGCAGTTATACAGATAATTCACCCCTCCACTTT. It specifies CASSYTDNSPLHF. This chain connects TRBV6-5 to TRBJ1-6; no definite D call. The CDR3 extends over 13 amino acids. Germline CDR1 reads MNHEY; CDR2 reads SVGAGI. The V and J ends lost 3 bases and 5 bases respectively, with 5 bases between them.

The chain joins TRBV19 to TRBJ1-1; maybe TRBD1 (5 bases). V was shortened by 6 bases and J by 0 bases, with 14 bases between the two germline ends. CDR1 is LNHDA and CDR2 is SQIVND in the germline V gene (reference sequence). The length of the CDR3 is 15 residues. CDR3 loop: CASRRQTFMNTEAFF. CDR3 DNA: TGTGCCAGTAGAAGACAGACCTTCATGAACACTGAAGCTTTCTTT.

This chain uses TRBV29-1 with TRBJ2-1; TRBD1 agrees at 9 bases. Looked up from germline, CDR1 is SQVTM and CDR2 is ANQGSEA. The CDR3 contains 14 residues. CDR3 protein: CTGDTGGRVDEQFF. DNA of the CDR3: TGCACCGGTGATACAGGGGGCCGAGTAGATGAGCAGTTCTTC.

This clonotype was detected ten times or more. The chain combines TRBV6-5 with TRBJ1-1, with TRBD1 matching 10 bases. Germline V lookup: CDR1 MNHEY, CDR2 SVGAGI. After removal of 6 bases from V and 6 bases from J, the junction contained 4 bases not matched to a gene. The CDR3 sequence is 13 residues long. CDR3 protein: CASREGQGSEAFF. The CDR3 DNA reads as TGTGCCAGCAGGGAGGGACAGGGGTCTGAAGCTTTCTTT.

The table lists this clonotype with many counts. V usage is TRBV19 and J usage is TRBJ1-3; no clear D gene. Germline V gene data show CDR1 as LNHDA and CDR2 as SQIVND (reference sequence). The V and J ends lost 3 bases and 2 bases respectively, with 8 bases between them. The CDR3 is 14 amino acids. CDR3 sequence reads: CASSIGGAGNTIYF. The DNA of the CDR3 is TGTGCCAGTAGTATCGGAGGAGCTGGAAACACCATATATTTT.

V gene TRBV4-3 combines with J gene TRBJ2-2; no clear D gene. CDR1 is LGHNA, CDR2 YSLEER, per germline. V was clipped by 0 bases and J by 4 bases, with 12 bases between them. This CDR3 spans 16 amino acids. This CDR3 reads CASSQESGLVTGELFF. As DNA, the CDR3 is TGCGCCAGCAGCCAAGAAAGTGGCCTTGTCACCGGGGAGCTGTTTTTT.

Ten or more counts support this clonotype. The chain combines TRBV20-1 with TRBJ1-1; TRBD1 is a possible D gene (5 bases). The CDR3 consists of 12 residues. V was trimmed by 3 bases and J by 6 bases, leaving 11 bases between them. CDR1 is DFQATT, CDR2 SNEGSKA, per germline (reference sequence). CDR3 sequence reads: CSARVKGAEAFF. Here the CDR3 DNA reads TGCAGTGCTAGGGTAAAAGGGGCTGAAGCTTTCTTT.

The V gene is TRBV5-4, the J gene TRBJ1-2; D might be TRBD1 (5 bases). Looked up from germline, CDR1 is SGHNT and CDR2 is YYREEE (reference sequence). CDR3 length: 15 amino acids. The V and J ends lost 1 base and 8 bases respectively, with 18 bases between them. The CDR3 DNA is TGTGCCAGCAGCTTGCGGGACGCTTTTCACCAGGGCTACACCTTC. This sequence encodes CASSLRDAFHQGYTF.

This chain links TRBV10-3 with TRBJ2-5; D possibly corresponds to TRBD1 (6 bases). The length of the CDR3 is 17 residues. Germline V CDR1 and CDR2: ENHRY, SYGVKD. Between the trimmed V and J ends, which lost 3 bases and 2 bases, there was a span of 19 bases. This CDR3 reads CAISEGLSGEGQETQYF. As DNA, the CDR3 is TGTGCCATCAGTGAAGGGTTGTCAGGGGAAGGGCAAGAGACCCAGTACTTC.

In the case of this clonotype: Mismatch with germline at one junction end may stem from a read error. The genes are TRBV29-1 and TRBJ2-7, with 7 nucleotides matching TRBD1. CDR3 length: 16 residues. The V gene's germline CDR1 is SQVTM and CDR2 ANQGSEA. The CDR3, as DNA: TGCAGCGTTACCATCCTACCACCAGGGACAGTCTACGGGCAGTACTTC. Translating gives CSVTILPPGTVYGQYF.

This sequence joins TRBV27 and TRBJ1-2; the D gene is possibly TRBD1 (5 bases). Trimming removed 2 bases from V and 0 bases from J, with 7 bases in between. The CDR3 contains 14 residues. Germline V gene data show CDR1 as MNHEY and CDR2 as SMNVEV (reference sequence). This CDR3 reads CASSLKGANYGYTF. CDR3 sequence (DNA): TGTGCCAGCAGTTTAAAAGGGGCTAACTATGGCTACACCTTC.

There are many counts of this clonotype. The chain links TRBV9 to TRBJ2-7, with 8 bases identical to TRBD1. The CDR3 loop spans 14 amino acids. The J segment lost 1 base and the V segment lost 4 bases, leaving 4 bases of the junction unmatched. Germline CDR1 is SGDLS and CDR2 is YYNGEE. CDR3 nucleotide sequence: TGTGCCAGCAGCACCCGACAGGGGTCCTACGAGCAGTACTTC. The encoded protein is CASSTRQGSYEQYF.

The chain uses TRBV5-6 and TRBJ2-6, with D perhaps TRBD2 (5 bases). The germline CDR1 and CDR2 sequences are SGHDT and YYEEEE. The germline V and J ends were trimmed by 1 base and 2 bases, with 7 bases remaining between them. This CDR3 is 15 amino acids long. The CDR3 is CASSLRDTGANVLTF. CDR3 nucleotides: TGTGCCAGCAGCTTGCGGGATACTGGGGCCAACGTCCTGACTTTC. The complete variable domain, with remaining parts taken from reference TRBV5-6 and TRBJ2-6, reads DAGVTQSPTHLIKTRGQQVTLRCSPKSGHDTVSWYQQALGQGPQFIFQYYEEEERQRGNFPDRFSGHQFPNYSSELNVNALLLGDSALYLCASSLRDTGANVLTFGAGSRLTVL.

In its sample, this clonotype was seen a few times. The chain couples TRBV29-1 to TRBJ1-1; no reliable D call. V gave up 5 bases and J gave up 8 bases, with 9 bases separating them. CDR3 length: 10 residues. CDR1 and CDR2 from the germline V gene are SQVTM and ANQGSEA. The CDR3 DNA sequence: TGCAGCGTTAGGGCAGGCGAAGCTTTCTTT. As protein: CSVRAGEAFF.

As regards this clonotype: A much larger clone differs by one base, so this may be a read error. V is TRBV14 and J is TRBJ1-6; 7 positions match TRBD1. CDR1 is SGHDN and CDR2 is FVKESK in the germline V gene. The V and J ends lost 4 bases and 9 bases, in that order; junction bases with no gene match: 9. There are 15 residues in the CDR3. CDR3 nucleotides: TGTGCCAGCAGCCCCGAAACAGGGGTTTCTTCACCCCTCCACTTT. Translated: CASSPETGVSSPLHF.